The 5 T cell receptor beta chains below were found in one sample sequenced in a study of identical twins. TCRdb independently ran MiXCR on the 5' RACE reads; one entry per CDR3 protein. Of 640,000 or so distinct CDR3 sequences in the sample, roughly 6.2% are singletons; the top ten hold approximately 1.6%. The sample consisted of naive T cells sorted from blood. All receptors derive from a man younger than 35 in good health.

This clonotype was seen at least ten times. The V call is TRBV12-3 or TRBV12-4, the J call TRBJ2-2, with 8 bases matching TRBD1. V shed 10 bases, J shed 3 bases, and the junction held 7 bases outside the gene matches. The CDR3 sequence is 14 residues long. The CDR3: CATHPTGDTGELFF. CDR3 sequence (DNA): TGTGCCACCCACCCGACAGGGGACACCGGGGAGCTGTTTTTT.

This clonotype was detected ten times or more. The rearrangement links TRBV20-1 to TRBJ2-3; D possibly corresponds to TRBD2 (6 bases). The CDR3 is made up of 14 amino acids. V lost 0 bases to trimming and J lost 5 bases, with 12 bases between them. Germline CDR1 is DFQATT and CDR2 is SNEGSKA (reference sequence). The CDR3 reads CSARDRGRLDTQYF. The CDR3 DNA is TGCAGTGCTAGAGATCGAGGGAGGCTAGATACGCAGTATTTT.

This clonotype was counted at least ten times. The gene calls are TRBV29-1 and TRBJ2-1; D perhaps matches TRBD1 (6 bases). The CDR3 contains 14 residues. The V gene lost 4 bases and the J gene lost 9 bases, with 19 bases spanning the gap. From germline, CDR1 is SQVTM and CDR2 ANQGSEA. For the CDR3, the DNA is TGCAGCGTTGGGGGGCCAGGGGCGATAGGTGAGCAGTTCTTC. Translation: CSVGGPGAIGEQFF.

The sample holds many counts of this clonotype. V is TRBV4-3 and J is TRBJ2-2; 12 nucleotides line up with TRBD2. Germline V gene sequence: CDR1 LGHNA, CDR2 YSLEER. This CDR3 contains 20 residues. V was pared by 0 bases and J by 5 bases, with 13 bases of the junction left unmatched. Written as DNA, the CDR3 is TGCGCCAGCAGCCAAGATTCGCTAGCGGGAGGGCCTAGGGGAACCGGGGAGCTGTTTTTT. This sequence encodes CASSQDSLAGGPRGTGELFF.

The chain links TRBV11-1 to TRBJ2-5, with 10 bases matching TRBD1. Germline trimming cut 5 bases from V and 5 bases from J; bases unmatched to any gene: 11. Germline V gene sequence: CDR1 SGHAT, CDR2 FQDESV (reference sequence). This CDR3 is built from 16 residues. The CDR3 loop reads CASSRVDRGLGETQYF. The CDR3 DNA follows: TGTGCCAGCAGCCGAGTTGACAGGGGGCTAGGTGAGACCCAGTACTTC. Supplemented by reference TRBV11-1 and TRBJ2-5, the full variable domain reads EAEVAQSPRYKITEKSQAVAFWCDPISGHATLYWYRQILGQGPELLVQFQDESVVDDSQLPKDRFSAERLKGVDSTLKIQPAELGDSAMYLCASSRVDRGLGETQYFGPGTRLLVL.